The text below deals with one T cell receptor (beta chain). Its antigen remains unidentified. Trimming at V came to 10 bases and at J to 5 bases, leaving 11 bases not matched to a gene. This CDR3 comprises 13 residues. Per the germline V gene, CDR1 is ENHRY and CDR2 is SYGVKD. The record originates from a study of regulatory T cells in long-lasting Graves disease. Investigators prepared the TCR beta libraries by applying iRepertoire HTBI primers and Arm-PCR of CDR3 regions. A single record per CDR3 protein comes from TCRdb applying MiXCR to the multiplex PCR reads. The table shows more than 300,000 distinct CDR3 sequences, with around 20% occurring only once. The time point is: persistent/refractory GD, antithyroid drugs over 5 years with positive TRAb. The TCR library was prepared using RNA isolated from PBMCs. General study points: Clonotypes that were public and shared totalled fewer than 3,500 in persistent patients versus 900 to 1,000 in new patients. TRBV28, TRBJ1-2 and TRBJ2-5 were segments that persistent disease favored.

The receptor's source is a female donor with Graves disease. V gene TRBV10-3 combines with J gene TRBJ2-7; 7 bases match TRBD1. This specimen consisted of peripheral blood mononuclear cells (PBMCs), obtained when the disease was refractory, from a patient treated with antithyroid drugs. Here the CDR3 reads CATKRSDRHEQYF. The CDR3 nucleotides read TGTGCCACCAAGAGATCGGACAGGCACGAGCAGTACTTC.